A single sample gave rise to the 10 T cell receptor beta chains below, sequenced in a study of cytomegalovirus exposure and HLA in healthy donors. Repertoires were generated with immunoSEQ multiplex PCR, while TCRdb's copy carries only in-frame clones and drops some. The sample contains under 200,000 clones, around four fifths of which appear only once. The specimen was PBMCs. The receptors originated from a man aged 18 to 29 in good health and CMV-seropositive.

The V and J genes are TRBV15 and TRBJ2-3; 7 bases are a match to TRBD2. Trimming cost V 0 bases and J 1 base; bases outside gene matches: 7. CDR3 size: 17 residues. The germline V gene has CDR1 LNHNV and CDR2 YYDKDF (reference sequence). CDR3 loop: CATSRDWVGGGTDTQYF. Here the CDR3 DNA reads TGTGCCACCAGCAGAGATTGGGTGGGAGGGGGCACAGATACGCAGTATTTT.

V gene TRBV25-1 combines with J gene TRBJ2-7, with D unclear. The V end was cut by 3 bases, the J end by 3 bases, with 3 bases between. Germline CDR1 is MGHDK and CDR2 is SYGVNS. The CDR3 consists of 11 residues. The CDR3 protein is CASSEYYEQYF. CDR3 sequence (DNA): TGTGCCAGCAGTGAGTACTACGAGCAGTACTTC.

This chain links TRBV6-1 with TRBJ1-5, with D hard to call. The CDR3 has 15 amino acids. Trimming removed 0 bases from V and 1 base from J, with 7 bases in between. Germline V lookup: CDR1 MNHNS, CDR2 SASEGT. The CDR3 here is CASSEAYMSNQPQHF. The CDR3 DNA is TGTGCCAGCAGTGAAGCTTATATGAGCAATCAGCCCCAGCATTTT.

The chain recombines TRBV11-1 with TRBJ2-7; 9 nucleotides align to TRBD1. In germline, CDR1 is SGHAT, CDR2 FQDESV (reference sequence). V shed 7 bases and J 7 bases; nucleotides not matched to a gene: 11. There are 14 residues in the CDR3. The CDR3 region has the DNA TGTGCCAGCACCCCCGGGACAGGGTCTAGTGAGCAGTACTTC. It translates to CASTPGTGSSEQYF.

The chain uses TRBV28 and TRBJ1-5, with TRBD1 as a possible D gene (6 bases). Germline loops: CDR1 MDHEN, CDR2 SYDVKM. The CDR3 extends over 16 amino acids. The V gene lost 0 bases and the J gene lost 1 base, with 10 bases spanning the gap. The CDR3 DNA sequence: TGTGCCAGCAGTTTATGGTCTCAGGGGAGCAATCAGCCCCAGCATTTT. Translating gives CASSLWSQGSNQPQHF.

V usage is TRBV5-1 and J usage is TRBJ2-7; tentatively, D is TRBD1 (5 bases). Looked up from germline, CDR1 is SGHRS and CDR2 is YFSETQ. V lost 4 bases to trimming and J lost 0 bases, with 8 bases between them. This CDR3 is 13 amino acids long. The CDR3 loop is CASSHDSSYEQYF. The CDR3 DNA is TGCGCCAGCAGCCACGACAGCTCCTACGAGCAGTACTTC.

The chain carries TRBV4-3 and TRBJ1-1; D is unresolved. The V gene lost 0 bases and the J gene lost 0 bases, with 8 bases spanning the gap. CDR1 is LGHNA, CDR2 YSLEER, per germline. This CDR3 has 15 residues. The CDR3 is CASSQDRGLNTEAFF. The DNA for the CDR3 is TGCGCCAGCAGCCAAGATCGCGGCTTGAACACTGAAGCTTTCTTT.

The rearrangement uses TRBV5-4 and TRBJ1-2; the D is unclear. Trimming stripped 4 bases from V and 5 bases from J, with 9 bases between. Germline V gene lookup returns CDR1 SGHNT and CDR2 YYREEE (reference sequence). The CDR3 contains 12 residues. The CDR3 loop is CASSGGRYGYTF. The CDR3 coding sequence is TGTGCCAGCAGCGGCGGTCGTTATGGCTACACCTTC.

The V gene is TRBV9, the J gene TRBJ1-2; D gene ambiguous. This CDR3 is 12 amino acids long. V was shortened by 3 bases and J by 1 base, with 4 bases between the two germline ends. Germline CDR1 reads SGDLS; CDR2 reads YYNGEE. The CDR3 bases are TGTGCCAGCAGCGCCCTTAACTATGGCTACACCTTC. Its translation: CASSALNYGYTF.

The chain combines TRBV27 with TRBJ2-1; 8 bases agree with TRBD1. The CDR3 contains 19 residues. J was trimmed by 3 bases and V by 2 bases; bases with no gene match: 15. Germline V lookup: CDR1 MNHEY, CDR2 SMNVEV (reference sequence). This chain's CDR3 is CASSLPDRDLKNRYNEQFF. For the CDR3, the DNA is TGTGCCAGCAGTTTACCGGACAGGGACCTAAAGAATCGCTACAATGAGCAGTTCTTC.